The clone carrying this T cell receptor beta chain was seen a single time. Its specificity is not known. The data belong to a study of blood T cells in healthy people across ages. General study findings and limits: Roughly linearly, TCR beta diversity per million T cells fell as age increased.

Combining a sample-barcoded 5' primer with a J-beta primer mix, a second PCR ran for roughly 7 to 12 cycles. TCRdb re-analysed the 5' RACE reads in MiXCR, keeping a single row per CDR3 protein. This table has hundreds of thousands of distinct CDR3 sequences, around half appearing once. The total RNA that was extracted per sample amounted to at least 5 micrograms. Trimming shortened V by 5 bases and J by 4 bases, and 15 bases separated the two germline ends. The CDR3 has 14 amino acids. CDR1 and CDR2 from the germline V gene are SGHRS and YFSETQ. Sequenced: blood. V is TRBV5-1 and J is TRBJ1-2; D perhaps matches TRBD1 (5 bases). This receptor was obtained from a man of 80 years or more in good health. The CDR3 DNA reads TGCGCCAGCAGTGCAGACGGGACGTCCTATGGCTACACCTTC. It codes for CASSADGTSYGYTF.